The 6 T cell receptor beta chains presented below share a single source sample, sequenced in a study of OX40 agonist ivuxolimab in advanced cancers. Clones were read by immunoSEQ multiplex PCR, and TCRdb kept only the in-frame ones, dropping some. The table records approximately 65,000 clones, around 86% of them present only once. The sample was CD4+ or CD8+ T cells sorted from blood, taken in a trial of the OX40 agonist ivuxolimab. These receptors all come from an adult with an advanced solid tumor such as melanoma, head and neck, liver or kidney cancer.

This chain uses TRBV6-5 with TRBJ1-2; D gene ambiguous. The CDR3 has 14 residues. The V and J ends lost 5 bases and 8 bases respectively, with 18 bases between them. Germline V gene data show CDR1 as MNHEY and CDR2 as SVGAGI. The CDR3 nucleotides read TGTGCCAGCAGTCCCGATAGACCTCTTCGGGGCTACACCTTC. Amino acid sequence: CASSPDRPLRGYTF.

The count of this clone is one. The rearrangement joins TRBV28 to TRBJ2-1, with 13 bases fitting TRBD2. After removal of 8 bases from V and 6 bases from J, the junction contained 10 bases not matched to a gene. The CDR3 runs to 16 residues. The germline CDR1 and CDR2 sequences are MDHEN and SYDVKM. The CDR3 sequence is CASFRLTSGGVNEQFF. The CDR3 DNA is TGTGCCAGCTTCCGCCTCACTAGCGGGGGGGTCAATGAGCAGTTCTTC.

The rearrangement uses TRBV19 and TRBJ2-5, with D possibly TRBD1 on 6 matching bases. The germline gives CDR1 LNHDA, CDR2 SQIVND (reference sequence). The CDR3 is 14 amino acids. V was pared by 7 bases and J by 7 bases, with 19 bases between. The CDR3 loop reads CASTPTYRDWTQYF. The CDR3 nucleotides read TGTGCCAGTACCCCAACCTACAGGGATTGGACCCAGTACTTC.

V gene TRBV4-1 combines with J gene TRBJ2-4, with 10 bases that match TRBD1. The junction had 10 bases not matched to a gene; V was cut back by 5 bases and J by 6 bases. Germline V gene sequence: CDR1 MGHRA, CDR2 YSYEKL. The CDR3 sequence is 16 residues long. CDR3 in DNA: TGCGCCAGCAGCGCAGAAGACAGGGGGCTAAGAAACATTCAGTACTTC. It is translated as CASSAEDRGLRNIQYF.

In this sample, this clone turned up once. The chain has TRBV19 and TRBJ2-3; TRBD1 aligns across 11 bases. Looked up from germline, CDR1 is LNHDA and CDR2 is SQIVND (reference sequence). V lost 3 bases, J lost 5 bases, and 7 bases stayed unmatched. The CDR3 is 16 residues long. CDR3 residues: CASSIGWTGGLDTQYF. CDR3 nucleotide sequence: TGTGCCAGTAGTATTGGTTGGACAGGGGGCTTAGATACGCAGTATTTT.

This clone has only one observation. V is TRBV7-9 and J is TRBJ1-1; D gene unclear. The CDR3 sequence is 14 residues long. V lost 3 bases, J lost 3 bases, and 11 bases lay in between. Germline CDR1 reads SEHNR; CDR2 reads FQNEAQ (reference sequence). The CDR3, as DNA: TGTGCCAGCAGCTTGGTAATAGGGTACACTGAAGCTTTCTTT. This translates into CASSLVIGYTEAFF. Full variable domain (remainder filled in from reference TRBV7-9 and TRBJ1-1): DTGVSQNPRHKITKRGQNVTFRCDPISEHNRLYWYRQTLGQGPEFLTYFQNEAQLEKSRLLSDRFSAERPKGSFSTLEIQRTEQGDSAMYLCASSLVIGYTEAFFGQGTRLTVV.